Listed below are T cell receptor beta chains from one sample, sequenced in a study of identical twins. TCRdb redid the calling of the 5' RACE reads with MiXCR, one entry per CDR3 protein. Among 1,800,000 or so distinct CDR3 sequences listed, roughly a third were seen once. The source material was cord blood. All receptors derive from a newborn girl in good health. Both conserved end residues are part of each CDR3. The D gene is left open where the match is weak. Expanded clones are given a class, and other clones once, few, many or no size at all.

d_gene: TRBD2
v_gene: TRBV4-1
abundance: -
j_gene: TRBJ2-1
CDR3nt: TGCGCCAGCAGCCGGGGACTAGCGGTATTTGGGCGCAATGAGCAGTTCTTC
CDR3aa: CASSRGLAVFGRNEQFF

d_gene: -
v_gene: TRBV20-1
abundance: -
j_gene: TRBJ2-7
CDR3nt: TGCAGTGCTAGCCACGCTAGAGGAACCTACGAGCAGTACTTC
CDR3aa: CSASHARGTYEQYF

d_gene: -
v_gene: TRBV14
abundance: few
j_gene: TRBJ1-1
CDR3nt: TGTGCCAGCAGCCACAGGCTGAACACTGAAGCTTTCTTT
CDR3aa: CASSHRLNTEAFF

d_gene: -
v_gene: TRBV12-3/TRBV12-4
abundance: -
j_gene: TRBJ1-5
CDR3nt: TGTGCCAGCAGTTTATTACTGGCTAATCAGCCCCAGCATTTT
CDR3aa: CASSLLLANQPQHF

d_gene: -
v_gene: TRBV19
abundance: few
j_gene: TRBJ2-3
CDR3nt: TGTGCCGCAGCTAGGGGGTCCAGCACAGATACGCAGTATTTT
CDR3aa: CAAARGSSTDTQYF

d_gene: TRBD2
v_gene: TRBV4-2
abundance: few
j_gene: TRBJ2-7
CDR3nt: TGTGCCAGCAGCCCGGGACTAGCGGGAGTAATCCACGAGCAGTACTTC
CDR3aa: CASSPGLAGVIHEQYF

d_gene: TRBD1
v_gene: TRBV5-1
abundance: -
j_gene: TRBJ1-1
CDR3nt: TGCGCCAGCAGCAGAGGACAGGGCTCGGGAAACACTGAAGCTTTCTTT
CDR3aa: CASSRGQGSGNTEAFF

d_gene: TRBD1
v_gene: TRBV10-3
abundance: few
j_gene: TRBJ2-7
CDR3nt: TGTGCCATCAGTGAGCGAGCCTTGTGGGACAGGGGGACCTACGAGCAGTACTTC
CDR3aa: CAISERALWDRGTYEQYF

d_gene: TRBD2
v_gene: TRBV2
abundance: many
j_gene: TRBJ2-3
CDR3nt: TGTGCCAGCAAAGAGCTAGCGGCCAGCACAGATACGCAGTATTTT
CDR3aa: CASKELAASTDTQYF

d_gene: -
v_gene: TRBV9
abundance: few
j_gene: TRBJ2-3
CDR3nt: TGTGCCAGCAGCGTAGAGGCGGGGAGAGATACGCAGTATTTT
CDR3aa: CASSVEAGRDTQYF

d_gene: TRBD2
v_gene: TRBV12-5
abundance: many
j_gene: TRBJ2-3
CDR3nt: TGTGCTAGTGGACTAGCGGGGACCACAGATACGCAGTATTTT
CDR3aa: CASGLAGTTDTQYF

d_gene: -
v_gene: TRBV20-1
abundance: few
j_gene: TRBJ2-7
CDR3nt: TGCAGTGCTAGAGAAATAGGGGACCCCTTCTACGAGCAGTACTTC
CDR3aa: CSAREIGDPFYEQYF

d_gene: -
v_gene: TRBV20-1
abundance: -
j_gene: TRBJ1-1
CDR3nt: TGCAGTGCTAGAGATGGCCAGGGGGAAGCTTTCTTT
CDR3aa: CSARDGQGEAFF

d_gene: -
v_gene: TRBV4-2
abundance: -
j_gene: TRBJ2-7
CDR3nt: TGTGTCAGCAGCCGACGGGGGCTCCACTACGAGCAGTACTTC
CDR3aa: CVSSRRGLHYEQYF

d_gene: TRBD2
v_gene: TRBV19
abundance: few
j_gene: TRBJ2-3
CDR3nt: TGTGCCAGTAGTATGGTTCGGACTAGCGGTAACACAGATACGCAGTATTTT
CDR3aa: CASSMVRTSGNTDTQYF

d_gene: TRBD1
v_gene: TRBV12-3/TRBV12-4
abundance: -
j_gene: TRBJ1-4
CDR3nt: TGTTCCAGCAGTTTACGACAGGGGGTAGGGGAAAAACTGTTTTTT
CDR3aa: CSSSLRQGVGEKLFF

d_gene: TRBD2
v_gene: TRBV4-1
abundance: -
j_gene: TRBJ2-7
CDR3nt: TGCGCCAGCAGCCCTTGGGGCGGGAGAAACGAGCAGTACTTC
CDR3aa: CASSPWGGRNEQYF

d_gene: -
v_gene: TRBV12-3/TRBV12-4
abundance: -
j_gene: TRBJ1-2
CDR3nt: TGTGCCAGCAGTTTAGGTGGCAGTTGGAATGGCTACACCTTC
CDR3aa: CASSLGGSWNGYTF

d_gene: TRBD1
v_gene: TRBV6-6
abundance: few
j_gene: TRBJ2-7
CDR3nt: TGTGCCAGCAGTTGGATGACAGGGAATTCCTACGAGCAGTACTTC
CDR3aa: CASSWMTGNSYEQYF

d_gene: TRBD1
v_gene: TRBV20-1
abundance: few
j_gene: TRBJ2-4
CDR3nt: TGCAGTGCTAGAAGGGACAGGGGTCCCTTTTCGTACTTC
CDR3aa: CSARRDRGPFSYF

d_gene: TRBD1
v_gene: TRBV7-2
abundance: -
j_gene: TRBJ1-5
CDR3nt: TGTGCCAGCAGCCCAGGACAGGGACTTCAGCCCCAGCATTTT
CDR3aa: CASSPGQGLQPQHF

d_gene: -
v_gene: TRBV20-1
abundance: -
j_gene: TRBJ1-2
CDR3nt: TGCAGTGCTAGAGATCGGCGGGGTCTGATTTATGGCTACACCTTC
CDR3aa: CSARDRRGLIYGYTF

d_gene: TRBD2
v_gene: TRBV5-1
abundance: -
j_gene: TRBJ2-5
CDR3nt: TGCGCCAGCAGCTACCGGCCCCGAGCTTATAGCGGGCAAGAGACCCAGTACTTC
CDR3aa: CASSYRPRAYSGQETQYF

d_gene: TRBD1
v_gene: TRBV7-9
abundance: -
j_gene: TRBJ2-4
CDR3nt: TGTGCCAGCAGCCGCGGACAGGGGGCAATCTATGAGCAGTACTTC
CDR3aa: CASSRGQGAIYEQYF

d_gene: -
v_gene: TRBV3-1
abundance: few
j_gene: TRBJ2-1
CDR3nt: TGTGCCAGCAGCCAAGTGACCAGGGGCAATGAGCAGTTCTTC
CDR3aa: CASSQVTRGNEQFF

d_gene: TRBD2
v_gene: TRBV9
abundance: -
j_gene: TRBJ2-7
CDR3nt: TGTGCCAGCAGCGTAGGGGGCGGGAGGGGTGAGCAGTACTTC
CDR3aa: CASSVGGGRGEQYF

d_gene: -
v_gene: TRBV7-2
abundance: many
j_gene: TRBJ1-2
CDR3nt: TGTGCCAGCAGCCCGGGCCCTAACTATGGCTACACCTTC
CDR3aa: CASSPGPNYGYTF

d_gene: TRBD1
v_gene: TRBV12-3/TRBV12-4
abundance: -
j_gene: TRBJ2-7
CDR3nt: TGTGCCAGCAGAGACAACAGGGGGCCCTCCTACGAGCAGTACTTC
CDR3aa: CASRDNRGPSYEQYF

d_gene: -
v_gene: TRBV6-2/TRBV6-3
abundance: few
j_gene: TRBJ1-2
CDR3nt: TGTGCCAGCAGTTACTCGACAAGAGAGGGGGATGGCTACACCTTC
CDR3aa: CASSYSTREGDGYTF

d_gene: -
v_gene: TRBV13
abundance: -
j_gene: TRBJ2-3
CDR3nt: TGTGCCAGCAGCTCCCCAAGGAAGGGCACAGATACGCAGTATTTT
CDR3aa: CASSSPRKGTDTQYF

d_gene: -
v_gene: TRBV5-1
abundance: -
j_gene: TRBJ2-3
CDR3nt: TGCGCCAGCAGCTTATTGATACCATCAGGTGGGGATACGCAGTATTTT
CDR3aa: CASSLLIPSGGDTQYF

d_gene: -
v_gene: TRBV28
abundance: -
j_gene: TRBJ2-7
CDR3nt: TGTGCCAGCAGCCGGAAAAACAGGATCCGGTTATACGAGCAGTACTTC
CDR3aa: CASSRKNRIRLYEQYF

d_gene: -
v_gene: TRBV12-3/TRBV12-4
abundance: -
j_gene: TRBJ2-3
CDR3nt: TGTGCCAGCAACCCCTCAGCGGCGAGCACAGATGCGCAGTATTTT
CDR3aa: CASNPSAASTDAQYF

d_gene: -
v_gene: TRBV30
abundance: -
j_gene: TRBJ1-4
CDR3nt: TGTGCCTGGAGTGAGGTCAGGGATAATGAAAAACTGTTTTTT
CDR3aa: CAWSEVRDNEKLFF

d_gene: -
v_gene: TRBV5-1
abundance: -
j_gene: TRBJ1-4
CDR3nt: TGCGCCAGCAGCTTGGAAGGGGGGCAAAATGAAAAACTGTTTTTT
CDR3aa: CASSLEGGQNEKLFF

d_gene: TRBD1
v_gene: TRBV18
abundance: -
j_gene: TRBJ2-3
CDR3nt: TGTGCCAGCTCACCTTATACAGGGGGCACAGATACGCAGTATTTT
CDR3aa: CASSPYTGGTDTQYF

d_gene: -
v_gene: TRBV4-2
abundance: -
j_gene: TRBJ1-1
CDR3nt: TGTGCCAGCAGATATCAACCCATGAACACTGAAGCTTTCTTT
CDR3aa: CASRYQPMNTEAFF

d_gene: -
v_gene: TRBV4-2
abundance: few
j_gene: TRBJ1-5
CDR3nt: TGTGCCAGCAGCCAAGACCGATATAGCAATCAGCCCCAGCATTTT
CDR3aa: CASSQDRYSNQPQHF

d_gene: TRBD1
v_gene: TRBV3-1
abundance: -
j_gene: TRBJ2-7
CDR3nt: TGTGCCAGCAGCCAGGGGACAGGGGATATCCGTTACGAGCAGTACTTC
CDR3aa: CASSQGTGDIRYEQYF